Listed below are T cell receptor beta chains from one sample, sequenced in a study of Graves' ophthalmopathy and Graves' hyperthyroidism. TCRdb called the multiplex PCR reads again in MiXCR, with one record for every CDR3 protein. The table records 650,000 to 900,000 distinct CDR3 sequences, 40% of them present only once. The sample taken for sequencing was peripheral blood. The receptors here all came from an adult man with Graves' ophthalmopathy. Both conserved end residues are part of each CDR3. A D gene is named only where the DNA matches it firmly. Clone size is shown for a subset of rows, as once, few, many or a class of expanded clone.

V gene	D gene	clone size	J gene	CDR3 protein	CDR3 DNA
TRBV2	TRBD1	few	TRBJ1-4	CASSRDSGFSPTNEKLFF	TGTGCCAGCAGTCGGGACAGTGGTTTTTCCCCAACTAATGAAAAACTGTTTTTT
TRBV2	.	few	TRBJ2-7	CASSYRHRQVSEQYF	TGTGCCAGCAGTTACCGACACCGACAGGTCTCCGAGCAGTACTTC
TRBV10-3	TRBD1	.	TRBJ2-5	CASRAPGQRETQYF	TGTGCCAGCAGAGCCCCGGGACAGCGGGAGACCCAGTACTTC
TRBV7-9	.	.	TRBJ1-4	CASSLVFF	TGTGCCAGCAGCTTAGTGTTTTTT
TRBV6-6	TRBD1	few	TRBJ1-6	CASSYSGQDNSPLHF	TGTGCCAGCAGTTACTCGGGACAGGATAATTCACCCCTCCACTTT
TRBV29-1	.	many	TRBJ1-6	CSARVQGHNSPLHF	TGCAGCGCCCGTGTGCAGGGACATAATTCACCCCTCCACTTT
TRBV2	TRBD1	many	TRBJ2-7	CASRGTAYEQYF	TGTGCCAGCAGAGGGACAGCCTACGAGCAGTACTTC
TRBV6-6	TRBD1	.	TRBJ1-1	CASSLSTGGEAFF	TGTGCCAGCAGCCTCTCGACAGGGGGCGAAGCTTTCTTT
TRBV2	.	.	TRBJ2-5	CASSEAREETQYF	TGTGCCAGCAGTGAAGCCCGGGAAGAGACCCAGTACTTC
TRBV20-1	.	few	TRBJ1-6	CSARRPGNNSPLHF	TGCAGTGCTAGACGTCCCGGCAATAATTCACCCCTCCACTTT
TRBV19	TRBD1	many	TRBJ2-7	CASSADRGEQYF	TGTGCCAGTAGTGCCGACAGGGGCGAGCAGTACTTC
TRBV7-9	.	many	TRBJ2-5	CASSRTGETQYF	TGTGCCAGCAGCCGGACGGGGGAGACCCAGTACTTC
TRBV7-9	TRBD2	.	TRBJ2-2	CASRMTGTSGGKGAGELFF	TGTGCCAGTAGGATGACCGGGACTAGCGGAGGGAAAGGAGCTGGGGAGCTGTTTTTT
TRBV29-1	.	many	TRBJ1-2	CSVEPWGGYTF	TGCAGCGTTGAACCCTGGGGTGGCTACACCTTC
TRBV13	.	.	TRBJ2-7	CASSQGWDFRDEQYF	TGTGCCAGCAGCCAAGGTTGGGATTTTAGGGACGAGCAGTACTTC
TRBV2	.	few	TRBJ2-3	CASSEWTDTQYF	TGTGCCAGCAGTGAGTGGACAGATACGCAGTATTTT
TRBV7-3	.	.	TRBJ2-2	CASSQSFGAGELFF	TGTGCCAGCAGCCAAAGCTTCGGCGCGGGGGAGCTGTTTTTT
TRBV25-1	.	.	TRBJ1-2	CASSPSTGNFYGYTF	TGTGCCAGCAGTCCGTCGACAGGAAACTTCTATGGCTACACCTTC
TRBV7-2	.	many	TRBJ2-5	CASSHPQGRWEETQYF	TGTGCCAGCAGCCACCCACAGGGTCGGTGGGAGGAGACCCAGTACTTC
TRBV7-9	.	many	TRBJ2-7	CASTSGVPYEQYF	TGTGCCAGCACCTCAGGGGTTCCCTACGAGCAGTACTTC
TRBV2	.	.	TRBJ1-5	CASSAGGRNQPQHF	TGTGCCAGCAGTGCGGGGGGGCGCAATCAGCCCCAGCATTTT
TRBV19	.	.	TRBJ1-1	CASSRASF	TGTGCCAGTAGTAGGGCGTCATTT
TRBV10-3	.	.	TRBJ2-5	CAISEGGTKGTQYF	TGTGCCATCAGTGAGGGCGGGACAAAAGGGACCCAGTACTTC
TRBV2	.	.	TRBJ1-5	CASSEALGGGEPQHF	TGTGCCAGCAGTGAAGCGCTGGGGGGGGGGGAGCCCCAGCATTTT
TRBV25-1	.	.	TRBJ1-1	CASSFLPQFGPEAFF	TGTGCCAGCAGTTTCCTTCCTCAGTTTGGCCCGGAAGCTTTCTTT
TRBV10-3	.	.	TRBJ2-1	CAIKDSSYNEQFF	TGTGCCATCAAGGACTCATCCTACAATGAGCAGTTCTTC
TRBV7-2	.	many	TRBJ2-6	CASSSHVAGGNVLTF	TGTGCCAGCAGCTCTCACGTTGCTGGGGGCAACGTCCTGACTTTC
TRBV19	TRBD1	few	TRBJ2-5	CASSSTGEETQYF	TGTGCCAGTAGTTCGACAGGGGAAGAGACCCAGTACTTC
TRBV6-1	.	once	TRBJ2-2	CASTLEDFTGELFF	TGTGCCAGCACCCTCGAGGATTTTACCGGGGAGCTGTTTTTT
TRBV20-1	.	.	TRBJ2-2	CSARAGLTGELFF	TGCAGTGCTAGGGCGGGCCTCACCGGGGAGCTGTTTTTT
TRBV20-1	TRBD1	.	TRBJ2-7	CRAGTGEYEQYF	TGCAGGGCCGGGACAGGGGAATACGAGCAGTACTTC
TRBV7-2	.	many	TRBJ1-6	CASSLRQGSGSPLHF	TGTGCCAGCAGCTTAAGGCAGGGTAGTGGTTCACCCCTCCACTTT
TRBV20-1	.	many	TRBJ2-7	CSATGVGYEQYF	TGCAGTGCTACAGGGGTGGGCTACGAGCAGTACTTC
TRBV19	TRBD1	many	TRBJ1-6	CASSETGTGVTPLHF	TGTGCCAGTAGCGAGACCGGGACAGGGGTGACACCCCTCCACTTT
TRBV9	.	many	TRBJ2-5	CASSVTGQETQYF	TGTGCCAGCAGCGTAACAGGGCAAGAGACCCAGTACTTC
TRBV12-3/TRBV12-4	TRBD1	few	TRBJ1-2	CASNKPGTVDGYTF	TGTGCCAGCAACAAACCCGGGACAGTGGACGGCTACACCTTC
TRBV29-1	.	many	TRBJ1-5	CSVGQGRNQPQHF	TGCAGCGTTGGGCAGGGGCGCAATCAGCCCCAGCATTTT
TRBV29-1	TRBD2	.	TRBJ2-5	CSAKSLAGAVTGETQYF	TGCAGCGCAAAAAGCCTAGCGGGAGCAGTGACCGGGGAGACCCAGTACTTC
TRBV29-1	.	.	TRBJ1-5	CSLVSGNQPQHF	TGCAGTTTGGTTTCAGGAAATCAGCCCCAGCATTTT
TRBV29-1	.	.	TRBJ2-1	CSVAVSEQFF	TGCAGCGTTGCTGTGTCGGAGCAGTTCTTC
TRBV6-4	.	.	TRBJ2-6	CASSDTVTGSGANVLTF	TGTGCCAGCAGTGACACCGTTACAGGTTCTGGGGCCAACGTCCTGACTTTC
TRBV25-1	.	few	TRBJ2-2	CASSYSTTGELFF	TGTGCCAGCAGTTACTCGACAACCGGGGAGCTGTTTTTT
TRBV7-2	.	many	TRBJ1-2	CASKTGPLNYGYTF	TGTGCCAGCAAGACAGGTCCTCTAAACTATGGCTACACCTTC
TRBV2	TRBD2	many	TRBJ2-5	CASSARGGYPGTQYF	TGTGCCAGCAGTGCGCGGGGGGGATATCCGGGGACCCAGTACTTC
TRBV4-1	TRBD1	.	TRBJ2-7	CASSQERGDRSYEQYF	TGCGCCAGCAGCCAAGAACGAGGGGACAGATCCTACGAGCAGTACTTC
TRBV15	.	.	TRBJ2-5	CATSRDLSKDEIF	TGTGCCACCAGCAGAGATCTAAGCAAGGACGAGATCTTC
TRBV25-1	.	.	TRBJ1-6	CASSGVTNSPLHF	TGTGCCAGCTCAGGGGTAACCAACTCACCCCTCCACTTT
TRBV7-9	.	once	TRBJ2-1	CASSLEVVFGF	TGTGCCAGCAGCTTAGAGGTAGTTTTCGGGTTC
TRBV25-1	TRBD1	.	TRBJ2-7	CASSLEGDRVHEQYF	TGTGCCAGCAGCTTAGAGGGGGACAGGGTCCACGAGCAGTACTTC
TRBV7-2	.	.	TRBJ2-2	CASSSVVKYPGELFF	TGTGCCAGCAGCTCCGTTGTAAAGTATCCCGGGGAGCTGTTTTTT
TRBV7-2	TRBD2	.	TRBJ2-6	CASSQLAGGPAGANVLTF	TGTGCCAGCAGCCAACTAGCGGGGGGGCCCGCTGGGGCCAACGTCCTGACTTTC
TRBV9	.	few	TRBJ2-5	CASSGQPIQGTGQETQYF	TGTGCCAGCAGCGGTCAGCCGATACAGGGTACTGGCCAAGAGACCCAGTACTTC
TRBV20-1	.	.	TRBJ2-7	CSGRDQGYTMEQYF	TGCAGTGGTAGAGATCAAGGATATACGATGGAGCAGTACTTC
TRBV7-9	.	few	TRBJ2-2	CASSSDRNTGELFF	TGTGCCAGCAGCTCGGACAGGAACACCGGGGAGCTGTTTTTT
TRBV12-3/TRBV12-4	.	.	TRBJ2-3	CASSKEGTQYF	TGTGCCAGCAGTAAGGAGGGAACGCAGTATTTT
TRBV29-1	TRBD1	.	TRBJ1-2	CSVEGGRGHGYTF	TGCAGCGTTGAAGGAGGGAGGGGGCATGGCTACACCTTC
TRBV2	.	.	TRBJ1-1	CASSPTIGTEAFF	TGTGCCAGCAGCCCCACGATAGGGACTGAAGCTTTCTTT
TRBV2	.	.	TRBJ2-2	CASSRDNQGTGELFF	TGTGCCAGCAGTCGGGACAACCAGGGCACCGGGGAGCTGTTTTTT
TRBV7-9	.	few	TRBJ1-1	CASSLADRYTEAFF	TGTGCCAGCAGCTTAGCCGACAGATACACTGAAGCTTTCTTT
TRBV7-2	TRBD1	.	TRBJ1-1	CASSLRTGGMNTEAFF	TGTGCCAGCAGCTTGAGGACAGGGGGCATGAACACTGAAGCTTTCTTT